These 9 T cell receptor beta chains originate from one sample sequenced in a study of beta chain features in type 1 diabetes. Since all of the isolated RNA was reverse transcribed, expressed TCRB transcripts were what got sequenced. Assay: immunoSEQ multiplex PCR; the TCRdb copy retains only in-frame clones and omits some. Of roughly 150,000 clones detected, 11% appear once; the ten largest clones hold about 2%. Sequencing used central memory CD4+ T cells from blood. The receptor source for this set is a man between 18 and 29 years old in good health.

This clone was counted a few times. V is TRBV10-3 and J is TRBJ2-6; D is unclear. Trimming took 3 bases from V and 1 from J, leaving 16 bases between them. Germline loops: CDR1 ENHRY, CDR2 SYGVKD. CDR3 length: 18 amino acids. CDR3 nucleotides: TGTGCCATCAGTGACTTCTCGACCGGGCCGTCTGGGGCCAACGTCCTGACTTTC. The encoded protein is CAISDFSTGPSGANVLTF.

This clone was detected a few times. The chain links TRBV20-1 to TRBJ2-7, with unresolved D. The CDR3 is 11 amino acids. Germline CDR1 DFQATT, CDR2 SNEGSKA (reference sequence). Trimming pared 5 bases from V and 4 bases from J, leaving 9 bases between. CDR3: CSAGVDYEQYF. The CDR3 nucleotides are TGCAGTGCTGGGGTCGATTACGAGCAGTACTTC.

This clone was seen a handful of times. The V gene is TRBV18, the J gene TRBJ2-7, with D uncertain. The CDR3 has 12 residues. The germline V and J ends were trimmed by 3 bases and 4 bases, with 7 bases remaining between them. CDR1 and CDR2 from the germline V gene are KGHSH and LQKENI. The CDR3 sequence: CASSPKRYEQYF. CDR3 DNA: TGTGCCAGCTCACCGAAGAGATACGAGCAGTACTTC.

The rearrangement joins TRBV4-1 to TRBJ1-2; D possibly corresponds to TRBD1 (6 bases). The CDR3 sequence is 13 residues long. The V end was cut by 2 bases, the J end by 6 bases, with 10 bases between. Per germline, CDR1 MGHRA and CDR2 YSYEKL. CDR3 DNA: TGCGCCAGCAGCCAACAGGGGTCCAATGGCTACACCTTC. Its translation is CASSQQGSNGYTF.

This clone was seen only a few times. This chain's CDR3 is CASSPSGAISYNEQFF. CDR3 nucleotides: TGTGCCAGCAGCCCCTCGGGGGCTATCTCCTACAATGAGCAGTTCTTC. This chain uses TRBV11-2 with TRBJ2-1, with D perhaps given as TRBD1 or TRBD2 (6 bases each). Trimming cost V 5 bases and J 0 bases, with 14 bases left between them. Germline CDR1 and CDR2: SGHAT and FQNNGV. The CDR3 has 16 residues.

This chain links TRBV7-6 with TRBJ2-1, with D tentatively TRBD2 (6 bases). This CDR3 comprises 13 residues. Trimming pared 4 bases from V and 4 bases from J, leaving 8 bases between. Germline V gene sequence: CDR1 SGHVS, CDR2 FNYEAQ. The CDR3 region is CASSSGLYNEQFF. The CDR3 nucleotides read TGTGCCAGCAGCTCGGGACTTTACAATGAGCAGTTCTTC.

This clone appeared a few times. The chain uses TRBV7-2 and TRBJ1-1, with D tentatively TRBD1 (6 bases). This CDR3 region has 13 residues. With 6 bases removed from V and 0 bases from J, the gap between germline ends came to 8 bases. Germline-derived CDR1 and CDR2 are SGHTA and FQGNSA. CDR3 amino acids: CASSRQVNTEAFF. The CDR3 DNA follows: TGTGCCAGCAGTCGACAGGTGAACACTGAAGCTTTCTTT.

A few counts support this clone. The chain recombines TRBV5-6 with TRBJ2-1, with D perhaps matching TRBD1 or TRBD2 (5 bases each). Germline CDR1 SGHDT, CDR2 YYEEEE. The CDR3 spans 15 residues. V shed 0 bases and J shed 8 bases, with 15 bases lying between them. The CDR3 spells CASSLGAGTRDEQFF. CDR3 nucleotide sequence: TGTGCCAGCAGCTTGGGGGCAGGGACCCGGGATGAGCAGTTCTTC.

J is TRBJ2-7 and V is TRBV7-9; D is undetermined. This CDR3 contains 12 residues. V lost 0 bases to trimming and J lost 4 bases, with 4 bases between them. Germline CDR1 reads SEHNR; CDR2 reads FQNEAQ (reference sequence). CDR3 amino acids: CASSLADYEQYF. The CDR3 nucleotides are TGTGCCAGCAGCTTAGCGGATTACGAGCAGTACTTC.